This TCR beta chain appears in the sequencing data of a study of blood T cell dynamics during melanoma immunotherapy. Only in-frame clones appear in the TCRdb table, and some are missing; sequencing was by immunoSEQ multiplex PCR. Counted here are some 4,300 clones, about 78% occurring once; the ten biggest clones make up 45% to 55%. Trimming pared 5 bases from V and 0 bases from J, leaving 17 bases between. CDR3 size: 16 residues. Germline CDR1 is SEHNR and CDR2 is FQNEAQ (reference sequence). The time point here: week 3, after first cycle of checkpoint inhibitor. The chain has TRBV7-9 and TRBJ2-7; TRBD1 or TRBD2 may be the D gene (6 bases each). The specimen was blood, collected from a patient treated with checkpoint blockade. This clonotype was sampled from a human donor with melanoma. CDR3 coding DNA: TGTGCCAGCAGCCTGAACGGGGGCAGGGGCTCCTACGAGCAGTACTTC. Translating it yields CASSLNGGRGSYEQYF. Complete variable domain (other parts from reference TRBV7-9 and TRBJ2-7): DTGVSQNPRHKITKRGQNVTFRCDPISEHNRLYWYRQTLGQGPEFLTYFQNEAQLEKSRLLSDRFSAERPKGSFSTLEIQRTEQGDSAMYLCASSLNGGRGSYEQYFGPGTRLTVT.